This T cell receptor beta chain originates from a study of cytomegalovirus exposure and HLA in healthy donors. The study's findings and limits: Productive status was seen about 87% or about 30% of the time for most TCR beta V segments in an earlier analysis. When analyzed later, a missense DCLRE1C variant was found to be linked to TCR beta V- and J-gene trimming. Common viral pathogens seemed to be connected with several of the most significant clusters, according to a later analysis. TCR beta sequences reportedly predicted most subjects' HLA-A and HLA-B alleles accurately.

PCR was performed using 60 Vbeta and 13 Jbeta primers. Assay: immunoSEQ multiplex PCR; the TCRdb copy retains only in-frame clones and omits some. Found here are approximately 180,000 clones, 70% to 90% of them singletons; the top ten hold roughly 1.7%. The germline V gene encodes CDR1 MNHEY and CDR2 SVGAGI. The V segment lost 6 bases and the J segment 1 base; nucleotides outside the gene matches: 3. The CDR3 consists of 15 residues. Comment on this clone: Antigen: not known.

This chain joins TRBV6-5 and TRBJ2-1, with 10 nucleotides matching TRBD2. The material sequenced was PBMCs. The TCR comes from a woman aged 18-35 years in good health and CMV-seronegative. CDR3 nucleotide sequence: TGTGCCAGCAGATTAGCGGGAGGATCCTACAATGAGCAGTTCTTC. It yields the protein CASRLAGGSYNEQFF.